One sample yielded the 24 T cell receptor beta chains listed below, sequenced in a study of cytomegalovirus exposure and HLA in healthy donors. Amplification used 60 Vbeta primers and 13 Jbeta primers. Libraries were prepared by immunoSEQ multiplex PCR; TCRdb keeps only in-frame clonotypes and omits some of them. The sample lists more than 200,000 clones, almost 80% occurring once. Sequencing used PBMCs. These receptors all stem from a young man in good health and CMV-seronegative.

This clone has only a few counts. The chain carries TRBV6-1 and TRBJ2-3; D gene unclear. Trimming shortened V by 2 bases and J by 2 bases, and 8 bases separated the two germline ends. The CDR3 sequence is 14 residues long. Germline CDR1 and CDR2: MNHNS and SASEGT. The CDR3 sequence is CASSEFPYTDTQYF. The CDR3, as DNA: TGTGCCAGCAGTGAATTTCCCTACACAGATACGCAGTATTTT.

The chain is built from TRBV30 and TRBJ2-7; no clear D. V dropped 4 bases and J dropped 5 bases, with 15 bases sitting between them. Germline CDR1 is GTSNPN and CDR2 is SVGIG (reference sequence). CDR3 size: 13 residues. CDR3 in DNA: TGTGCCTGGATGCAGGTTCCTGCCCACGAGCAGTACTTC. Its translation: CAWMQVPAHEQYF.

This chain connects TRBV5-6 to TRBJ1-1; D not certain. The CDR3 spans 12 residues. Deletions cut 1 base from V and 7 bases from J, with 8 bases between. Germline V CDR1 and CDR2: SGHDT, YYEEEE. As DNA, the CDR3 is TGTGCCAGCAGCTTGACTGCCTTTGAAGCTTTCTTT. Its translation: CASSLTAFEAFF.

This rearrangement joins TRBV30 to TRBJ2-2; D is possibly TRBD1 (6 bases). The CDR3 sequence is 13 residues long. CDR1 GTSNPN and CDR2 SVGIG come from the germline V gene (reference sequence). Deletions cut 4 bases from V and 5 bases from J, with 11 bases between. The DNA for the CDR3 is TGTGCCTGGATCAGGGGTGTTACCGGGGAGCTGTTTTTT. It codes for CAWIRGVTGELFF.

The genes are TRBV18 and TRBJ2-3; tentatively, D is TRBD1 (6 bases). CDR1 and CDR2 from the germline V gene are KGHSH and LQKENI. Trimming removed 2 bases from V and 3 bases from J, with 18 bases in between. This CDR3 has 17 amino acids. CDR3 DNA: TGTGCCAGCTCACCAACCACGCCAGGGGTCGTTACAGATACGCAGTATTTT. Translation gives CASSPTTPGVVTDTQYF.

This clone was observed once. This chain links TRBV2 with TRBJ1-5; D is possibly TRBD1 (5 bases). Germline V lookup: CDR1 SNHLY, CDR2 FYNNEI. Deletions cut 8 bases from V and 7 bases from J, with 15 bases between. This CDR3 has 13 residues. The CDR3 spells CASEQAHGQPQHF. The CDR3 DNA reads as TGTGCCAGCGAACAGGCCCATGGGCAGCCCCAGCATTTT.

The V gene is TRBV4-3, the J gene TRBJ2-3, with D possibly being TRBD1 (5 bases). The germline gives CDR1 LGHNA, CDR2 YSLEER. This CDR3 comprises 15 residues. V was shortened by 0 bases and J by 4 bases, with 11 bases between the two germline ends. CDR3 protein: CASSQDLSGPDTQYF. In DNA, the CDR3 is TGCGCCAGCAGCCAAGATCTCTCAGGGCCAGATACGCAGTATTTT.

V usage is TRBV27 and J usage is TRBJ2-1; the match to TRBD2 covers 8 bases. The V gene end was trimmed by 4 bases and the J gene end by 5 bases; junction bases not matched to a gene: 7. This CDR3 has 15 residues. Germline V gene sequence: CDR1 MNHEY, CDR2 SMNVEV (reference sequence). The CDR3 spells CASSSFSGAHNEQFF. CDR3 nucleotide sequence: TGTGCCAGCAGTTCTTTTAGCGGGGCCCACAATGAGCAGTTCTTC.

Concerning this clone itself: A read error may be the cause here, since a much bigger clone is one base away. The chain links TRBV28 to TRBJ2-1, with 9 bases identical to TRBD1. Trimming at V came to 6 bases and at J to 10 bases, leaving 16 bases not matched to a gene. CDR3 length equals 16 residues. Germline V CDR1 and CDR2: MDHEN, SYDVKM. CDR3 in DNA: TGTGCCAGCAGAAACTCCGGGACAGGGCAGTCCCCAGAGCAGTTCTTC. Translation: CASRNSGTGQSPEQFF.

CDR3 in DNA: TGTGCCAGTAATACAGCCATGAACACTGAAGCTTTCTTT. Its translation: CASNTAMNTEAFF. V usage is TRBV19 and J usage is TRBJ1-1; no firm D call. Trimming left V 7 bases short and J 0 bases short, with 9 bases between. This CDR3 has 13 residues. CDR1 is LNHDA and CDR2 is SQIVND in the germline V gene (reference sequence).

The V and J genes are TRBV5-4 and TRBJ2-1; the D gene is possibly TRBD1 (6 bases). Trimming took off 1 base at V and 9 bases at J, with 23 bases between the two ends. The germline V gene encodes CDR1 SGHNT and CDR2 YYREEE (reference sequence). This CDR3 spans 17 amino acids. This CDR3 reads CASSLLRAGDLFGEQFF. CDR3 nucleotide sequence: TGTGCCAGCAGCTTGCTCCGGGCAGGGGATTTATTTGGTGAGCAGTTCTTC.

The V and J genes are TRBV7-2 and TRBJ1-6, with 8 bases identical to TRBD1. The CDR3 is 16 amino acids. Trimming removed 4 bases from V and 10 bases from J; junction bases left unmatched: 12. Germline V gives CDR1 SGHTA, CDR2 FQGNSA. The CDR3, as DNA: TGTGCCAGCAGCTCGACCGCAGGGGGCACTGGATCACCCCTCCACTTT. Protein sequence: CASSSTAGGTGSPLHF.

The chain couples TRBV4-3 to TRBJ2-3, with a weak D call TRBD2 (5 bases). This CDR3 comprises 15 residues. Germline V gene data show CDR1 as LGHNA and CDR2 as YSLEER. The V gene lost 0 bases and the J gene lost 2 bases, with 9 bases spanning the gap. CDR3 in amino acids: CASSQEGGDTDTQYF. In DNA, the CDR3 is TGCGCCAGCAGCCAAGAAGGAGGAGACACAGATACGCAGTATTTT.

CDR3 sequence reads: CASTLGSRTAFF. In DNA, the CDR3 is TGTGCCAGCACCCTCGGGAGCCGGACAGCTTTCTTT. The chain links TRBV11-2 to TRBJ1-1; D is uncertain. The CDR3 loop spans 12 amino acids. CDR1 and CDR2 (germline): SGHAT, FQNNGV. V dropped 7 bases and J dropped 10 bases, with 16 bases sitting between them. Using reference TRBV11-2 and TRBJ1-1 for the parts outside the CDR3, the full variable domain is EAGVAQSPRYKIIEKRQSVAFWCNPISGHATLYWYQQILGQGPKLLIQFQNNGVVDDSQLPKDRFSAERLKGVDSTLKIQPAKLEDSAVYLCASTLGSRTAFFGQGTRLTVV.

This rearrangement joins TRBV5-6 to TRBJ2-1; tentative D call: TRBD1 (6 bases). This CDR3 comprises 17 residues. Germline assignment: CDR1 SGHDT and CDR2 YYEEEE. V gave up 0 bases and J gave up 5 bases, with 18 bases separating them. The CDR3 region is CASSLGNYRETNNEQFF. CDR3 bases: TGTGCCAGCAGCTTGGGGAATTACAGGGAAACCAACAATGAGCAGTTCTTC.

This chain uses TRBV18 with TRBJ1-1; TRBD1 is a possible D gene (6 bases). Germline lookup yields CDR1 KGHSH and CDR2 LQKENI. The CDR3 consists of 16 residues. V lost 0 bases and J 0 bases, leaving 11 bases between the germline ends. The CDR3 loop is CASSPPQGFVNTEAFF. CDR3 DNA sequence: TGTGCCAGCTCACCACCCCAGGGGTTCGTGAACACTGAAGCTTTCTTT.

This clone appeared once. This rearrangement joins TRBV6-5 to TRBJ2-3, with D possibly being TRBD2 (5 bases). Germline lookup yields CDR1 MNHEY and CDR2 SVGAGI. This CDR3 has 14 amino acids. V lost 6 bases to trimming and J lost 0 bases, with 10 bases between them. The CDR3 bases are TGTGCCAGCAGCAGAGCGGCTAGCACAGATACGCAGTATTTT. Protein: CASSRAASTDTQYF.

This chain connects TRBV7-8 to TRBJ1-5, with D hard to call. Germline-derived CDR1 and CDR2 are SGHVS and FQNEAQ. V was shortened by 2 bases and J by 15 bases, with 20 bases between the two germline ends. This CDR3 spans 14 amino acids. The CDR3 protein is CASSLFHPLRVAHF. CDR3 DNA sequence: TGTGCCAGCAGCTTATTCCACCCCCTGAGGGTAGCGCATTTT.

CDR3 nucleotide sequence: TGTGCCAGTATGACCCGGGGACAGTTGAACACTGAAGCTTTCTTT. This gives the protein CASMTRGQLNTEAFF. The chain couples TRBV19 to TRBJ1-1; 7 bases align to TRBD1. The CDR3 consists of 15 residues. Germline trimming cut 7 bases from V and 0 bases from J; bases unmatched to any gene: 8. Looked up from germline, CDR1 is LNHDA and CDR2 is SQIVND (reference sequence).

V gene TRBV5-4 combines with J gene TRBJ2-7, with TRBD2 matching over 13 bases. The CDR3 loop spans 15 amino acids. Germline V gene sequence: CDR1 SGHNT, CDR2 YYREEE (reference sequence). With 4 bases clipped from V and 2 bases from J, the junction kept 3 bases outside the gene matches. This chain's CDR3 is CASSVGTSGTYEQYF. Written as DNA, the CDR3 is TGTGCCAGCAGCGTCGGGACTAGCGGGACCTACGAGCAGTACTTC. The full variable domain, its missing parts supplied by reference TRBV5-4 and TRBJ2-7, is ETGVTQSPTHLIKTRGQQVTLRCSSQSGHNTVSWYQQALGQGPQFIFQYYREEENGRGNFPPRFSGLQFPNYSSELNVNALELDDSALYLCASSVGTSGTYEQYFGPGTRLTVT.

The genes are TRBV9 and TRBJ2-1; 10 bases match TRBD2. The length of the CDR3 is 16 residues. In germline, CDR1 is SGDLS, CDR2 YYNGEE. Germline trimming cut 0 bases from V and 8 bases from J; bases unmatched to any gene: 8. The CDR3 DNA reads TGTGCCAGCAGCGTAGTGGCTAGCGGGAGCGGTGATGAGCAGTTCTTC. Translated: CASSVVASGSGDEQFF.

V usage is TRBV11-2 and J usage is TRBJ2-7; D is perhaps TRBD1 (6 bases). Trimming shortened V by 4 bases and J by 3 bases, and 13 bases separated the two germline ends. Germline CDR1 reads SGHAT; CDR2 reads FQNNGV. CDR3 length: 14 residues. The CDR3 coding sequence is TGTGCCAGCAGCTGGGCAGGGGTTAGCTACGAGCAGTACTTC. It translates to CASSWAGVSYEQYF.

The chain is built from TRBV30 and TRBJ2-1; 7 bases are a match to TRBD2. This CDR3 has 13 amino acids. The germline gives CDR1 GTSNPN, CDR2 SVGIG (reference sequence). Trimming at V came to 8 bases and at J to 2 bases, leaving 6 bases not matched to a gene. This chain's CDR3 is CAGSGGAYNEQFF. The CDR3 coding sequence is TGTGCCGGTAGTGGGGGGGCCTACAATGAGCAGTTCTTC. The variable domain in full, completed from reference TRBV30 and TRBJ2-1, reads SQTIHQWPATLVQPVGSPLSLECTVEGTSNPNLYWYRQAAGRGLQLLFYSVGIGQISSEVPQNLSASRPQDRQFILSSKKLLLSDSGFYLCAGSGGAYNEQFFGPGTRLTVL.

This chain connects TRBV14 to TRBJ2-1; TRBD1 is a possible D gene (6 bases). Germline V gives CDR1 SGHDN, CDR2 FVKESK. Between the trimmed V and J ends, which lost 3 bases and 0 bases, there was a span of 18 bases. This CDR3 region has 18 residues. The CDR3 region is CASSQRTVLFSSYNEQFF. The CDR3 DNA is TGTGCCAGCAGCCAGCGGACAGTTTTGTTTAGCTCCTACAATGAGCAGTTCTTC.